This is a list of T cell receptor beta chains from one sample in a study of glioma-infiltrating T cells after dendritic cell vaccination. Assay used: immunoSEQ multiplex PCR; TCRdb lists only in-frame clones, some missing. The sample lists roughly 100,000 clones, 80% to 90% seen once, with 12% in the top ten. The sequencing here drew on blood, taken before dendritic cell vaccination. These receptors all come from a human donor with glioblastoma. Both conserved end residues are part of each CDR3. The D gene is left open where the match is weak. A clone size is listed for some rows: how often the clone was seen (once, few, many), or a class if it is expanded.

>NA|NA|TRBJ1-2|TRBV5-4
CASSLGPLLNYGYTF
TGTGCCAGCAGCTTGGGGCCCCTTCTCAACTATGGCTACACCTTC
>NA|NA|TRBJ1-4|TRBV4-2
CASSQGQVQGIDEKLFF
TGTGCCAGCAGCCAAGGTCAGGTCCAGGGGATAGATGAAAAACTGTTTTTT
>once|NA|TRBJ1-1|TRBV30
CAWSWGRNTEAFF
TGTGCCTGGTCCTGGGGGCGAAACACTGAAGCTTTCTTT
>NA|NA|TRBJ2-7|TRBV19
CASSTGTSYEQYF
TGTGCCAGTAGCACCGGGACATCCTACGAGCAGTACTTC
>NA|TRBD1|TRBJ2-5|TRBV27
CASSIRDRGIVETQYF
TGTGCCAGCAGTATCCGGGACAGGGGAATCGTGGAGACCCAGTACTTC
>NA|NA|TRBJ1-4|TRBV5-1
CASSPGGVHEKLFF
TGCGCCAGCAGCCCGGGAGGGGTGCATGAAAAACTGTTTTTT
>NA|NA|TRBJ1-1|TRBV7-9
CASSLPPGNTEAFF
TGTGCCAGCAGCTTACCACCAGGGAACACTGAAGCTTTCTTT
>once|NA|TRBJ1-6|TRBV5-4
CASRGIGGDLDSPLHF
TGTGCCAGCAGAGGTATTGGAGGAGATCTAGATTCACCCCTCCACTTT
>NA|NA|TRBJ2-7|TRBV11-3
CASSRRDTSYEQYF
TGTGCCAGCAGCCGCCGGGACACAAGCTACGAGCAGTACTTC
>NA|NA|TRBJ1-1|TRBV7-3
CASSLAGRGAEAFF
TGTGCCAGCAGCTTAGCGGGGCGTGGAGCTGAAGCTTTCTTT
>few|NA|TRBJ1-1|TRBV5-1
CASSLRGGTEAFF
TGCGCCAGCAGCTTGAGAGGTGGCACTGAAGCTTTCTTT
>NA|TRBD1|TRBJ2-3|TRBV5-8
CASSSPGQGVDTQYF
TGTGCCAGCAGCTCCCCGGGACAGGGGGTAGATACGCAGTATTTT
>NA|TRBD1|TRBJ1-6|TRBV7-6
CASGLTDRVDSPLHF
TGTGCCAGCGGCCTCACGGACAGGGTTGATTCACCCCTCCACTTT
>NA|TRBD1|TRBJ1-2|TRBV19
CATDRESLYGYTF
TGTGCCACGGACAGGGAAAGTCTCTATGGCTACACCTTC
>NA|NA|TRBJ1-6|TRBV5-5
CASSLAAGDNSPLHF
TGTGCCAGCAGCTTGGCCGCGGGGGATAATTCACCCCTCCACTTT
>NA|NA|TRBJ1-1|TRBV7-9
CASSFWTRTDEAFF
TGTGCCAGCAGCTTCTGGACACGGACCGATGAAGCTTTCTTT
>NA|NA|TRBJ1-3|TRBV5-1
CASSPLVKANGNTIYF
TGCGCCAGCAGCCCACTAGTGAAGGCTAATGGAAACACCATATATTTT
>once|TRBD1|TRBJ2-1|TRBV7-2
CASIPPGQGLYNEQFF
TGTGCCAGCATCCCACCGGGACAGGGCCTTTACAATGAGCAGTTCTTC
>NA|TRBD1|TRBJ2-2|TRBV18
CASSKDRDANTGELFF
TGTGCCAGCTCAAAGGACAGGGACGCGAACACCGGGGAGCTGTTTTTT
>NA|NA|TRBJ2-1|TRBV4-3
CASSQDQSTGSSREFF
TGCGCCAGCAGCCAAGACCAATCGACAGGATCTAGCAGGGAGTTCTTC
>NA|NA|TRBJ2-5|TRBV13
CASSHGGGETQYF
TGTGCCAGCAGCCACGGGGGAGGCGAGACCCAGTACTTC
>NA|TRBD1|TRBJ2-2|TRBV18
CASSQIGQVAGELFF
TGTGCCAGCTCACAAATCGGACAGGTTGCCGGGGAGCTGTTTTTT
>NA|NA|TRBJ2-5|TRBV7-6
CASSLDTLRGGETQYF
TGTGCCAGCAGCTTAGATACCCTCAGGGGCGGAGAGACCCAGTACTTC
>NA|NA|TRBJ2-3|TRBV6-6
CASSPTGSGTDTQYF
TGTGCCAGCAGCCCTACAGGGTCGGGGACAGATACGCAGTATTTT
>few|NA|TRBJ1-1|TRBV6-5
CASSSAVSGVGEAFF
TGTGCCAGCAGTTCCGCAGTCTCCGGGGTGGGTGAAGCTTTCTTT
>NA|NA|TRBJ2-1|TRBV6-1
CASRTGGSEQFF
TGTGCCAGTAGGACGGGGGGCAGTGAGCAGTTCTTC
>NA|NA|TRBJ1-5|TRBV6-5
CASRQGRNSNQPQHF
TGTGCCAGCAGACAGGGAAGGAATAGCAATCAGCCCCAGCATTTT
>NA|TRBD1|TRBJ2-2|TRBV12-5
CASGGNRGNTGELFF
TGTGCTAGTGGTGGAAACAGGGGGAACACCGGGGAGCTGTTTTTT
>once|NA|TRBJ2-5|TRBV11-2
CASSQAGKETQYF
TGTGCCAGCAGCCAGGCGGGTAAAGAGACCCAGTACTTC
>NA|NA|TRBJ2-3|TRBV11-3
CASSLGSTVQDTQYF
TGTGCCAGCAGCTTGGGCTCCACAGTACAAGATACGCAGTATTTT
>NA|NA|TRBJ2-3|TRBV4-2
CASSRGLSSTDTQYF
TGTGCCAGCAGTCGCGGACTCTCGAGCACAGATACGCAGTATTTT
>NA|NA|TRBJ1-1|TRBV23-1
CASSQLQGFTEAFF
TGCGCCAGCAGTCAATTACAGGGCTTCACTGAAGCTTTCTTT
>once|TRBD1|TRBJ1-2|TRBV19
CASSIDRTGTGYGYTF
TGTGCCAGTAGTATCGACCGGACAGGGACGGGATATGGCTACACCTTC
>NA|NA|TRBJ1-1|TRBV27
CASSGTLRTEAFF
TGTGCCAGCAGCGGGACACTGAGAACTGAAGCTTTCTTT
>NA|NA|TRBJ2-1|TRBV7-2
CASSFSGFSYNEQFF
TGTGCCAGCAGCTTTTCGGGATTCTCCTACAATGAGCAGTTCTTC